One sample yielded the 6 T cell receptor beta chains listed below, sequenced in a study of T-cell memory formation after mild COVID-19. TCRdb recomputed calls from the 5' RACE reads with MiXCR, one row per CDR3 protein. This table holds about 120,000 distinct CDR3 sequences, around a sixth found once. The sequenced sample was PBMCs or a T cell subset sorted from them (not recorded which). All receptors derive from an adult woman who had mild COVID-19 (a few samples of this study predate the infection). Cell type and time point are not known.

In this sample, this clonotype turned up a few times. CDR3 loop: CASRVLTSSNEQFF. The CDR3 DNA follows: TGCGCCAGCAGGGTGCTGACCTCATCCAATGAGCAGTTCTTC. The chain employs TRBV5-1 and TRBJ2-1, with D unclear. Germline V gives CDR1 SGHRS, CDR2 YFSETQ. The CDR3 is made up of 14 amino acids. Trimming took 5 bases from V and 6 from J, leaving 15 bases between them. The full variable domain, rest sourced from reference TRBV5-1 and TRBJ2-1, is KAGVTQTPRYLIKTRGQQVTLSCSPISGHRSVSWYQQTPGQGLQFLFEYFSETQRNKGNFPGRFSGRQFSNSRSEMNVSTLELGDSALYLCASRVLTSSNEQFFGPGTRLTVL.

This clonotype was picked up a small number of times. The V gene is TRBV19, the J gene TRBJ2-7; D is unclear. The CDR3 contains 15 residues. The ends were cut back, 5 bases at V and 3 bases at J, with 17 bases in the middle. Germline V gives CDR1 LNHDA, CDR2 SQIVND (reference sequence). The CDR3 reads CASSEMSASLYEQYF. The CDR3 DNA is TGTGCCAGTAGTGAAATGTCAGCCAGCCTCTACGAGCAGTACTTC. Full variable domain (missing parts from reference TRBV19 and TRBJ2-7): DGGITQSPKYLFRKEGQNVTLSCEQNLNHDAMYWYRQDPGQGLRLIYYSQIVNDFQKGDIAEGYSVSREKKESFPLTVTSAQKNPTAFYLCASSEMSASLYEQYFGPGTRLTVT.

The chain employs TRBV10-3 and TRBJ1-1; D not resolved. Between the trimmed V and J ends, which lost 8 bases and 0 bases, there was a span of 10 bases. This CDR3 is 13 amino acids long. Per the germline V gene, CDR1 is ENHRY and CDR2 is SYGVKD. CDR3 DNA: TGTGCCATCGGGAGGGAGGTGAACACTGAAGCTTTCTTT. Its protein product is CAIGREVNTEAFF.

Details on this clonotype: Compared with germline, one end of the junction differs, possibly owing to a read error. Here the CDR3 reads CASSSGQGRVNF. CDR3 nucleotide sequence: TGTGCCAGCAGCTCCGGACAGGGGAGGGTAAACTTC. The J gene is TRBJ2-1, the V gene TRBV7-9; 9 positions match TRBD1. In germline, CDR1 is SEHNR, CDR2 FQNEAQ (reference sequence). This CDR3 has 12 amino acids.

The chain has TRBV27 and TRBJ1-2; TRBD1 aligns across 8 bases. CDR1 and CDR2 from the germline V gene are MNHEY and SMNVEV (reference sequence). V lost 8 bases to trimming and J lost 1 base; unmatched junction nucleotides: 18. The CDR3 extends over 18 amino acids. The CDR3 region is CASRLRGTGSYLNYGYTF. The CDR3 DNA follows: TGTGCCAGCCGGTTACGCGGGACAGGTTCTTACCTTAACTATGGCTACACCTTC.

J is TRBJ2-4 and V is TRBV28; 9 bases align to TRBD1. Germline V gene sequence: CDR1 MDHEN, CDR2 SYDVKM. Trimming cost V 5 bases and J 0 bases; bases outside gene matches: 2. The CDR3 spans 15 residues. CDR3 sequence reads: CASSLQGAAKNIQYF. The DNA of the CDR3 is TGTGCCAGCAGTCTACAGGGGGCAGCCAAAAACATTCAGTACTTC.